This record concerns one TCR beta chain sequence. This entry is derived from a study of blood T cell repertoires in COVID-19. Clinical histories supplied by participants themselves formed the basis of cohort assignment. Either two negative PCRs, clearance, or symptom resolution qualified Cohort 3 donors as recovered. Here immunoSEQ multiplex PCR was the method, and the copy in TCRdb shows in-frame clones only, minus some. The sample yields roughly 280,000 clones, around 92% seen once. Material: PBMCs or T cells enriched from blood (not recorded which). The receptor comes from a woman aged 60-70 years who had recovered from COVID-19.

For the CDR3, the DNA is TGTGCCAGCGGCCCCCGGGTTTTTACAGATACGCAGTATTTT. It encodes CASGPRVFTDTQYF. The V gene is TRBV21-1, the J gene TRBJ2-3; TRBD2 was called by the table and not checked on the DNA. TRBV21-1 is noted as a pseudogene. The CDR3 has 14 residues.